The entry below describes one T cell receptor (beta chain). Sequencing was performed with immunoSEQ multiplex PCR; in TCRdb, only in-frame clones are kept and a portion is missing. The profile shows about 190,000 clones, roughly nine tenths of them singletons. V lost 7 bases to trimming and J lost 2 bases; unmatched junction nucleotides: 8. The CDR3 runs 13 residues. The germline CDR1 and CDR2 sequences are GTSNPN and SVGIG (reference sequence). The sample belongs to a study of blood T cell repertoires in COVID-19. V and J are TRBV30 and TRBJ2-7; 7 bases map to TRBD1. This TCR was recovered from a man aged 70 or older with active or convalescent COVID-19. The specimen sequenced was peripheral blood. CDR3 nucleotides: TGTGCCTATACAAACAGGGGCGCCTACGAGCAGTACTTC. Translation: CAYTNRGAYEQYF. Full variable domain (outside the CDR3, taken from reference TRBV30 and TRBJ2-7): SQTIHQWPATLVQPVGSPLSLECTVEGTSNPNLYWYRQAAGRGLQLLFYSVGIGQISSEVPQNLSASRPQDRQFILSSKKLLLSDSGFYLCAYTNRGAYEQYFGPGTRLTVT.